A selection of T cell receptor beta chains follows, all from one sample in a study of blood T cell repertoires in COVID-19. Generated by immunoSEQ multiplex PCR, the TCRdb table keeps only in-frame clones and is missing some. The sample gives about 200,000 clones, around 85% of which show up once; around 5.4% is in the top ten. The sample comprised peripheral blood. The receptors come from a human donor in a cohort sampled during active COVID-19. CDR3s include the opening cysteine and the closing phenylalanine or tryptophan. Clone size, where shown, is once, few, many, or a class for clones that have expanded.

J gene: TRBJ2-1; V gene: TRBV5-4; clone size: -; CDR3 length: 19; CDR3 protein: CASSLSLAGGPLGLNEQFF
J gene: TRBJ2-7; V gene: TRBV7-2; clone size: -; CDR3 length: 14; CDR3 protein: CASSSLAFSYEQYF
J gene: TRBJ2-1; V gene: TRBV6-2/TRBV6-3; clone size: -; CDR3 length: 15; CDR3 protein: CASSYRTSGKNEQFF
J gene: TRBJ1-1; V gene: TRBV7-6; clone size: -; CDR3 length: 17; CDR3 protein: CASSSRTGGHRGNEAFF
J gene: TRBJ2-7; V gene: TRBV6-6; clone size: -; CDR3 length: 18; CDR3 protein: CASSRQELIRDRVYEQYF
J gene: TRBJ1-2; V gene: TRBV10-3; clone size: -; CDR3 length: 14; CDR3 protein: CAISATGTNYGYTF
J gene: TRBJ1-1; V gene: TRBV16; clone size: -; CDR3 length: 12; CDR3 protein: CASSQSRLSTFF
J gene: TRBJ1-1; V gene: TRBV27; clone size: -; CDR3 length: 14; CDR3 protein: CASRVRGLNTEAFF
J gene: TRBJ2-7; V gene: TRBV6-4; clone size: once; CDR3 length: 14; CDR3 protein: CASRGTSGSYEQYF
J gene: TRBJ2-1; V gene: TRBV11-2; clone size: -; CDR3 length: 16; CDR3 protein: CASSSRLAGGYNEQFF
J gene: TRBJ2-7; V gene: TRBV19; clone size: few; CDR3 length: 14; CDR3 protein: CASKTSGASYEQYF
J gene: TRBJ2-7; V gene: TRBV27; clone size: -; CDR3 length: 14; CDR3 protein: CASTLRGDTYEQYF
J gene: TRBJ1-1; V gene: TRBV18; clone size: -; CDR3 length: 16; CDR3 protein: CASSPPLRTGGTEAFF
J gene: TRBJ2-2; V gene: TRBV7-7; clone size: -; CDR3 length: 15; CDR3 protein: CASAPDRVPTGELFF
J gene: TRBJ2-6; V gene: TRBV7-9; clone size: -; CDR3 length: 14; CDR3 protein: CAGKGSTGANVLTF
J gene: TRBJ1-2; V gene: TRBV2; clone size: -; CDR3 length: 16; CDR3 protein: CASTGPGTVANYGYTF
J gene: TRBJ1-1; V gene: TRBV7-2; clone size: few; CDR3 length: 13; CDR3 protein: CASSPYLNTEAFF
J gene: TRBJ2-1; V gene: TRBV7-3; clone size: -; CDR3 length: 15; CDR3 protein: CASSRGQGAPNEQFF
J gene: TRBJ1-3; V gene: TRBV30; clone size: once; CDR3 length: 15; CDR3 protein: CAWDTGVISGNTIYF
J gene: TRBJ2-7; V gene: TRBV3-1/TRBV3-2; clone size: few; CDR3 length: 14; CDR3 protein: CASSQAGTAYEQYF
J gene: TRBJ1-3; V gene: TRBV27; clone size: -; CDR3 length: 16; CDR3 protein: CASSLQLPSSGNTIYF
J gene: TRBJ1-5; V gene: TRBV18; clone size: few; CDR3 length: 12; CDR3 protein: CASSPGSQPQHF
J gene: TRBJ1-2; V gene: TRBV18; clone size: -; CDR3 length: 14; CDR3 protein: CASSPYSGSHGYTF
J gene: TRBJ1-5; V gene: TRBV5-1; clone size: -; CDR3 length: 17; CDR3 protein: CASSWEGRGGREQPQHF
J gene: TRBJ1-1; V gene: TRBV30; clone size: once; CDR3 length: 14; CDR3 protein: CAWSRSGGLTEAFF
J gene: TRBJ1-6; V gene: TRBV9; clone size: -; CDR3 length: 16; CDR3 protein: CASSAGVDGVGSPLHF
J gene: TRBJ1-5; V gene: TRBV5-1; clone size: -; CDR3 length: 15; CDR3 protein: CASSLGPGELQPQHF
J gene: TRBJ2-7; V gene: TRBV29-1; clone size: -; CDR3 length: 14; CDR3 protein: CSVGRRVSSYEQYF
J gene: TRBJ2-7; V gene: TRBV7-6; clone size: -; CDR3 length: 15; CDR3 protein: CASSLALAGGTEQYF
J gene: TRBJ2-2; V gene: TRBV6-5; clone size: few; CDR3 length: 13; CDR3 protein: CASSSQGDGELFF
J gene: TRBJ2-7; V gene: TRBV19; clone size: -; CDR3 length: 18; CDR3 protein: CASSVPLGASGRLYEQYF
J gene: TRBJ1-2; V gene: TRBV4-3; clone size: -; CDR3 length: 17; CDR3 protein: CASSHHPPGQGDYGYTF
J gene: TRBJ1-2; V gene: TRBV7-2; clone size: -; CDR3 length: 13; CDR3 protein: CASSFGTFYGYTF
J gene: TRBJ2-7; V gene: TRBV7-9; clone size: -; CDR3 length: 16; CDR3 protein: CASSLVVAGSSYEQYF
J gene: TRBJ1-6; V gene: TRBV2; clone size: -; CDR3 length: 14; CDR3 protein: CASRQQGAGSPLHF
J gene: TRBJ2-3; V gene: TRBV11-2; clone size: once; CDR3 length: 15; CDR3 protein: CASSPRGTGLDTQYF
J gene: TRBJ2-5; V gene: TRBV19; clone size: -; CDR3 length: 14; CDR3 protein: CASSASGQIETQYF
J gene: TRBJ2-7; V gene: TRBV28; clone size: -; CDR3 length: 14; CDR3 protein: CASSLASGTYEQYF
J gene: TRBJ2-5; V gene: TRBV5-6; clone size: -; CDR3 length: 16; CDR3 protein: CASSLSTWDRGLTQYF
J gene: TRBJ2-5; V gene: TRBV9; clone size: -; CDR3 length: 15; CDR3 protein: CASSVKGVGQETQYF
J gene: TRBJ1-4; V gene: TRBV3-1/TRBV3-2; clone size: -; CDR3 length: 14; CDR3 protein: CASSQRTWNEKLFF
J gene: TRBJ2-7; V gene: TRBV7-9; clone size: -; CDR3 length: 14; CDR3 protein: CASSLATGPYEQYF
J gene: TRBJ1-2; V gene: TRBV10-3; clone size: few; CDR3 length: 13; CDR3 protein: CAISGYRQYGYTF
J gene: TRBJ1-1; V gene: TRBV7-2; clone size: -; CDR3 length: 16; CDR3 protein: CASRPTVRGGGTEAFF
J gene: TRBJ2-1; V gene: TRBV29-1; clone size: -; CDR3 length: 13; CDR3 protein: CSVVGANYNEQFF
J gene: TRBJ1-2; V gene: TRBV3-1/TRBV3-2; clone size: -; CDR3 length: 17; CDR3 protein: CASSQDPAGRGNYGYTF
J gene: TRBJ2-7; V gene: TRBV5-1; clone size: -; CDR3 length: 15; CDR3 protein: CASRRRGSDSYEQYF
J gene: TRBJ1-6; V gene: TRBV5-1; clone size: -; CDR3 length: 14; CDR3 protein: CASSRDRVGSPLHF
J gene: TRBJ2-7; V gene: TRBV18; clone size: -; CDR3 length: 17; CDR3 protein: CASSPLTRDRGSYEQYF
J gene: TRBJ2-1; V gene: TRBV9; clone size: -; CDR3 length: 13; CDR3 protein: CASSRLAYNEQFF
J gene: TRBJ1-3; V gene: TRBV5-1; clone size: -; CDR3 length: 15; CDR3 protein: CASSLTTSSGNTIYF
J gene: TRBJ2-1; V gene: TRBV28; clone size: -; CDR3 length: 15; CDR3 protein: CASRLAGGDYNEQFF
J gene: TRBJ1-3; V gene: TRBV15; clone size: -; CDR3 length: 14; CDR3 protein: CATSRGSSGNTIYF
J gene: TRBJ1-2; V gene: TRBV24-1; clone size: once; CDR3 length: 17; CDR3 protein: CATSDKGQGRQRDGYTF
J gene: TRBJ2-7; V gene: TRBV5-5; clone size: -; CDR3 length: 15; CDR3 protein: CASSLVAGGIYEQYF
J gene: TRBJ1-5; V gene: TRBV28; clone size: once; CDR3 length: 15; CDR3 protein: CASSEGGTGGQPQHF
J gene: TRBJ2-7; V gene: TRBV6-2/TRBV6-3; clone size: -; CDR3 length: 16; CDR3 protein: CASSTAHRDRPYEQYF